The clone carrying this T cell receptor (beta chain) was picked up many times. The antigen is not known. These data are taken from a study of T-cell memory formation after mild COVID-19. J gave up 4 bases and V 3 bases, and 3 bases lay outside the gene matches. CDR1 is LGHDT and CDR2 is YNNKEL in the germline V gene (reference sequence). The CDR3 spans 14 residues. Study-wide results and caveats: The appearance of some responding clones in pre-infection memory suggested that cross-reactive memory joined.

One entry per CDR3 protein results from TCRdb running MiXCR on the 5' RACE reads. This table has approximately 16,000 distinct CDR3 sequences, over 20% appearing once. The chain joins TRBV3-1 to TRBJ1-5, with TRBD1 identical over 7 bases. The sequenced material came from PBMCs or a T cell subset sorted from them (not recorded which). The receptor was isolated from a young man who had mild COVID-19 (a few samples of this study predate the infection). Cell type and time point are not known. CDR3: CASSHQGVNQPQHF. The CDR3 DNA follows: TGTGCCAGCAGCCACCAGGGGGTTAATCAGCCCCAGCATTTT.